Presented here are 21 T cell receptor beta chains from one specimen sequenced in a study of blood T cell repertoires in COVID-19. Sequenced by immunoSEQ multiplex PCR; TCRdb stores in-frame clones only, minus some. Among 55,000 to 75,000 clones listed, roughly 77% were seen once. Source material: peripheral blood. The receptors originated from a human donor in a cohort sampled during active COVID-19.

V gene TRBV7-9 combines with J gene TRBJ1-4; no clear D. Trimming took off 8 bases at V and 0 bases at J, with 19 bases between the two ends. This CDR3 has 17 residues. From germline, CDR1 is SEHNR and CDR2 FQNEAQ (reference sequence). CDR3 in amino acids: CASEAPSTHATNEKLFF. The CDR3 DNA reads TGTGCCAGCGAGGCCCCTTCCACACACGCAACTAATGAAAAACTGTTTTTT.

The chain has TRBV18 and TRBJ1-2; 7 bases fit TRBD1. The CDR3 contains 16 residues. Germline V gene lookup returns CDR1 KGHSH and CDR2 LQKENI. J was trimmed by 4 bases and V by 0 bases; bases with no gene match: 8. The CDR3 is CASSPPRQGPSYGYTF. Written as DNA, the CDR3 is TGTGCCAGCTCACCACCAAGACAGGGTCCATCCTATGGCTACACCTTC.

This clone turned up a few times. V is TRBV12-3 or TRBV12-4 and J is TRBJ1-1; D uncertain. Trimming shortened V by 0 bases and J by 0 bases, and 2 bases separated the two germline ends. The CDR3 runs to 13 residues. The DNA of the CDR3 is TGTGCCAGCAGTTTAGCCGTGAACACTGAAGCTTTCTTT. Translating gives CASSLAVNTEAFF.

This clone turned up a few times. V usage is TRBV4-2 and J usage is TRBJ2-5, with TRBD2 identical over 7 bases. This CDR3 contains 14 residues. Per the germline V gene, CDR1 is LGHNA and CDR2 is YNFKEQ. The trim removed 4 bases at V and 5 bases at J, leaving 7 bases unmatched. The CDR3, as DNA: TGTGCCAGCAGCCGTGGGGGGGACTGGGAGACCCAGTACTTC. This encodes CASSRGGDWETQYF.

The chain joins TRBV28 to TRBJ1-2; the D is unclear. This CDR3 has 13 amino acids. Per germline, CDR1 MDHEN and CDR2 SYDVKM. V lost 6 bases, J lost 7 bases, and 15 bases lay in between. In DNA form, the CDR3 reads TGTGCCAGCAGGCCCGTCGCCGTAGCTGGCTACACCTTC. Its protein is CASRPVAVAGYTF.

The J gene is TRBJ2-3, the V gene TRBV5-1; a weak D match, TRBD2 (5 bases). Per germline, CDR1 SGHRS and CDR2 YFSETQ. The CDR3 is 15 residues long. Trimming stripped 3 bases from V and 2 bases from J, with 13 bases between. Written as DNA, the CDR3 is TGCGCCAGCAGCTCCCTTGGGCGGGCCACAGATACGCAGTATTTT. Translating it yields CASSSLGRATDTQYF.

V and J are TRBV27 and TRBJ1-6, with 7 nucleotides matching TRBD1. CDR3 length: 15 amino acids. CDR1 is MNHEY and CDR2 is SMNVEV in the germline V gene (reference sequence). Unmatched junction bases numbered 7, after V lost 4 bases and J lost 7 bases. The CDR3 loop reads CASSSPTGDNSPLHF. For the CDR3, the DNA is TGTGCCAGCAGTTCACCCACAGGGGACAATTCACCCCTCCACTTT.

In its sample, this clone was seen once. The chain combines TRBV9 with TRBJ2-6; 8 bases match TRBD1. V trimming: 4 bases; J trimming: 2 bases; junction bases outside the gene matches: 8. The germline V gene has CDR1 SGDLS and CDR2 YYNGEE. The CDR3 extends over 17 amino acids. This CDR3 reads CASSPYLQGAGANVLTF. The CDR3 coding sequence is TGTGCCAGCAGCCCGTACCTACAGGGGGCTGGGGCCAACGTCCTGACTTTC.

V and J are TRBV6-2 or TRBV6-3 and TRBJ1-2, with a possible D match to TRBD1 (6 bases). The CDR3 spans 15 residues. Germline V gene lookup returns CDR1 MNHEY and CDR2 SVGEGT. Trimming removed 2 bases from V and 2 bases from J, with 12 bases in between. CDR3 in amino acids: CASSYPQGSNYGYTF. The CDR3 DNA sequence: TGTGCCAGCAGTTACCCCCAGGGGTCCAACTATGGCTACACCTTC.

This clone has only one observation. The chain joins TRBV7-8 to TRBJ2-1, with a possible D match to TRBD1 (6 bases). CDR1 and CDR2 from the germline V gene are SGHVS and FQNEAQ. V gave up 5 bases and J gave up 7 bases, with 21 bases separating them. The CDR3 is 16 residues long. This CDR3 is CASSPAPWGRQNEQFF. CDR3 sequence (DNA): TGTGCCAGCAGCCCTGCCCCTTGGGGGCGCCAAAATGAGCAGTTCTTC.

Only a few counts were recorded for this clone. The chain combines TRBV2 with TRBJ2-7; a possible D gene is TRBD1 (7 bases). This CDR3 has 16 amino acids. The V gene's germline CDR1 is SNHLY and CDR2 FYNNEI. V shed 3 bases and J shed 0 bases, with 15 bases lying between them. The CDR3 is CASSDQGGGASYEQYF. The CDR3 bases are TGTGCCAGCAGTGACCAGGGGGGCGGAGCCTCCTACGAGCAGTACTTC.

The chain links TRBV5-6 to TRBJ1-1, with D unclear. The germline gives CDR1 SGHDT, CDR2 YYEEEE. CDR3 length: 13 amino acids. Between the trimmed V and J ends, which lost 0 bases and 4 bases, there was a span of 7 bases. CDR3 nucleotides: TGTGCCAGCAGCTTGGGCAGTTCCACTGAAGCTTTCTTT. The encoded protein is CASSLGSSTEAFF.

The gene calls are TRBV10-2 and TRBJ2-1; 7 bases agree with TRBD1. The CDR3 consists of 14 residues. CDR1 and CDR2 (germline): WSHSY, SAAADI. With 6 bases clipped from V and 1 base from J, the junction kept 3 bases outside the gene matches. The chain's CDR3 is CASRETGSYNEQFF. In DNA, the CDR3 is TGCGCCAGCAGAGAGACAGGGTCCTACAATGAGCAGTTCTTC.

In this sample, this clone turned up a few times. This sequence joins TRBV28 and TRBJ2-3; 9 nucleotides match TRBD2. CDR1 MDHEN and CDR2 SYDVKM come from the germline V gene. The CDR3 length is 16 residues. The V segment lost 3 bases and the J segment 0 bases; nucleotides outside the gene matches: 4. The CDR3 loop reads CASSFGTSPSTDTQYF. DNA of the CDR3: TGTGCCAGCAGTTTCGGGACTAGCCCAAGCACAGATACGCAGTATTTT. Variable domain in full (rest from reference TRBV28 and TRBJ2-3): DVKVTQSSRYLVKRTGEKVFLECVQDMDHENMFWYRQDPGLGLRLIYFSYDVKMKEKGDIPEGYSVSREKKERFSLILESASTNQTSMYLCASSFGTSPSTDTQYFGPGTRLTVL.

The CDR3 is CASSSGQPRPGELFF. For the CDR3, the DNA is TGTGCCAGCAGTTCGGGACAGCCGCGACCCGGGGAGCTGTTTTTT. The chain has TRBV6-5 and TRBJ2-2; 7 bases fit TRBD1. The CDR3 contains 15 residues. Germline trimming cut 4 bases from V and 6 bases from J; bases unmatched to any gene: 8. Germline assignment: CDR1 MNHEY and CDR2 SVGAGI.

The gene calls are TRBV6-6 and TRBJ2-1; no clear D. The CDR3 runs 16 residues. Germline lookup yields CDR1 MNHNY and CDR2 SVGAGI (reference sequence). Trimming cost V 2 bases and J 3 bases, with 14 bases left between them. CDR3 sequence reads: CASSYRPGFNYNEQFF. DNA for the CDR3: TGTGCCAGCAGTTACCGCCCAGGTTTTAACTACAATGAGCAGTTCTTC.

This sequence joins TRBV28 and TRBJ2-6; D gene uncertain. V shed 5 bases and J shed 4 bases, with 9 bases lying between them. The germline CDR1 and CDR2 sequences are MDHEN and SYDVKM. The CDR3 is made up of 14 amino acids. Here the CDR3 DNA reads TGTGCCAGCAGTCCCTATACCGGGGCCAACGTCCTGACTTTC. This gives the protein CASSPYTGANVLTF.

The gene calls are TRBV30 and TRBJ2-3, with D possibly TRBD2 on 5 matching bases. The ends were cut back, 0 bases at V and 5 bases at J, with 21 bases in the middle. This CDR3 comprises 17 residues. Germline loops: CDR1 GTSNPN, CDR2 SVGIG (reference sequence). CDR3 DNA sequence: TGTGCCTGGAGTGTAAATTCGGCCCGGAGGATAGGAGATACGCAGTATTTT. Protein product: CAWSVNSARRIGDTQYF.

J is TRBJ2-7 and V is TRBV5-6, with 8 bases fitting TRBD2. J lost 5 bases, V lost 0 bases, and 4 bases had no gene match. The length of the CDR3 is 14 residues. Germline V gene lookup returns CDR1 SGHDT and CDR2 YYEEEE. CDR3 DNA sequence: TGTGCCAGCAGCTTGGCTAGCGGGTCCCACGAGCAGTACTTC. It yields the protein CASSLASGSHEQYF.

This rearrangement joins TRBV4-1 to TRBJ1-2; 7 nucleotides agree with TRBD1. The CDR3 runs to 14 residues. The germline CDR1 and CDR2 sequences are MGHRA and YSYEKL. Trimming took 5 bases from V and 7 from J; bases not matched to a gene: 10. CDR3 region: CASSSPGTVAGYTF. As DNA, the CDR3 is TGCGCCAGCAGCTCACCCGGGACAGTTGCTGGCTACACCTTC.

This chain joins TRBV27 and TRBJ2-7; 8 bases line up with TRBD2. Germline lookup yields CDR1 MNHEY and CDR2 SMNVEV (reference sequence). The V and J ends lost 4 bases and 7 bases, in that order; junction bases with no gene match: 15. CDR3 length: 16 amino acids. CDR3 nucleotide sequence: TGTGCCAGCAGTTCCGCGGGCCCCTCTAGCGGGTGGGAGCAGTACTTC. This translates into CASSSAGPSSGWEQYF.